A single sample gave rise to the 26 T cell receptor beta chains below, sequenced in a study of CD8+CD57+ T cells in acquired aplastic anemia (dated by TCRdb to the late 2010s). Sequenced using an Illumina HiSeq 2000. Genomic DNA was used as template for profiling of TCR beta VDJ combinations and CDR3 sequences. TCRdb passed the public sequencing reads through fastp at Q25 and MiXCR, retaining productive beta sequences. Each CDR3 protein gets just one entry, which takes the most common genes and DNA from the rows behind it. The table for this sample lists some 170,000 distinct CDR3 sequences; roughly 63% of them were counted only once. The ten largest clonotypes hold about 44% of the sample. The patients picked for sequencing were ones in whom flow cytometry had shown an expansion of CD8+CD57+ cells. The sequenced sample consisted of sorted CD4+, CD8+, or CD8+CD57+ T cells (not recorded which) from PBMCs. These receptors were obtained from a human donor with aplastic anemia.

Notes on this clonotype: The junction shows a germline mismatch at one end, possibly a read error. The chain carries TRBV19 and TRBJ2-2; TRBD1 is a possible D gene (5 bases). CDR1 and CDR2 from the germline V gene are LNHDA and SQIVND (reference sequence). The CDR3 has 14 residues. The CDR3 DNA sequence: TGTGCCAGTAATATAGTTCCAGGGCGAGGGGAGCTGTTTTTT. This encodes CASNIVPGRGELFF. The full variable domain, in which reference TRBV19 and TRBJ2-2 provide the parts outside the CDR3, is DGGITQSPKYLFRKEGQNVTLSCEQNLNHDAMYWYRQDPGQGLRLIYYSQIVNDFQKGDIAEGYSVSREKKESFPLTVTSAQKNPTAFYLCASNIVPGRGELFFGEGSRLTVL.

The chain couples TRBV20-1 to TRBJ2-5, with TRBD2 identical over 9 bases. The CDR3 runs to 14 residues. With V trimmed by 2 bases and J by 5 bases, 6 bases remained unmatched. The germline gives CDR1 DFQATT, CDR2 SNEGSKA (reference sequence). CDR3 in DNA: TGCAGTGCTAGATTGGCGGGAGGGATGGAGACCCAGTACTTC. Amino acids: CSARLAGGMETQYF.

This clonotype came up a few times. The chain couples TRBV7-3 to TRBJ1-2, with a tentative D call TRBD1 (5 bases). CDR3 length: 15 amino acids. V lost 3 bases, J lost 4 bases, and 15 bases lay in between. From germline, CDR1 is SGHTA and CDR2 FQGTGA. This CDR3 reads CASSFSREPSYGYTF. The CDR3 bases are TGTGCCAGCAGCTTCAGCAGGGAACCTAGCTATGGCTACACCTTC.

The chain has TRBV19 and TRBJ2-1; 7 nucleotides align to TRBD1. Per the germline V gene, CDR1 is LNHDA and CDR2 is SQIVND (reference sequence). CDR3 length equals 15 residues. The ends lost 3 bases at V and 3 bases at J; junction bases unmatched: 5. This CDR3 reads CASSMKGDSYNEQFF. In DNA form, the CDR3 reads TGTGCCAGTAGTATGAAGGGGGACAGCTACAATGAGCAGTTCTTC.

In its sample, this clonotype was seen many times. V is TRBV19 and J is TRBJ2-6; D is unclear. V was shortened by 2 bases and J by 0 bases, with 2 bases between the two germline ends. The CDR3 spans 14 residues. CDR1 is LNHDA and CDR2 is SQIVND in the germline V gene (reference sequence). The CDR3 loop is CASSISSGANVLTF. CDR3 bases: TGTGCCAGTAGTATATCCTCTGGGGCCAACGTCCTGACTTTC.

The gene calls are TRBV9 and TRBJ2-1; TRBD2 might be the D (6 bases). V lost 2 bases and J lost 5, with 11 bases in between. The CDR3 is made up of 14 amino acids. Per germline, CDR1 SGDLS and CDR2 YYNGEE. The CDR3 DNA sequence: TGTGCCAGCAGCGTCGGGAGCCGGGACAATGAGCAGTTCTTC. This encodes CASSVGSRDNEQFF.

The V gene is TRBV7-8, the J gene TRBJ2-7; perhaps TRBD2 as D (7 bases). V lost 5 bases, J lost 3 bases, and 20 bases lay in between. Germline V lookup: CDR1 SGHVS, CDR2 FQNEAQ. The CDR3 runs to 16 residues. CDR3 protein: CASSRLTGGHLYEQYF. The CDR3 DNA is TGTGCCAGCAGCCGACTAACGGGGGGACACCTCTACGAGCAGTACTTC.

V is TRBV10-3 and J is TRBJ2-2; D unclear. The CDR3 has 12 amino acids. In germline, CDR1 is ENHRY, CDR2 SYGVKD. Trimming shortened V by 3 bases and J by 3 bases, and 2 bases separated the two germline ends. CDR3: CAISDYTGELFF. The CDR3 DNA reads as TGTGCCATCAGTGATTACACCGGGGAGCTGTTTTTT.

There are many counts of this clonotype. The chain links TRBV20-1 to TRBJ1-4; TRBD1 aligns across 7 bases. V was pared by 1 base and J by 5 bases, with 7 bases of the junction left unmatched. The CDR3 is 15 amino acids. Germline CDR1 is DFQATT and CDR2 is SNEGSKA (reference sequence). The CDR3 region is CSARVKGAPNEKLFF. CDR3 nucleotides: TGCAGTGCTAGAGTGAAGGGGGCACCCAATGAAAAACTGTTTTTT.

J is TRBJ1-2 and V is TRBV15; a weak D match, TRBD1 (6 bases). This CDR3 has 18 amino acids. With 1 base removed from V and 0 bases from J, the gap between germline ends came to 18 bases. Germline V gene lookup returns CDR1 LNHNV and CDR2 YYDKDF (reference sequence). CDR3 DNA sequence: TGTGCCACCAGCAGAGTTCCGGACAGCCGACCGGCTAACTATGGCTACACCTTC. It yields the protein CATSRVPDSRPANYGYTF.

This chain links TRBV7-3 with TRBJ2-1; no firm D call. CDR1 SGHTA and CDR2 FQGTGA come from the germline V gene. The V gene lost 6 bases and the J gene lost 5 bases, with 8 bases spanning the gap. CDR3 length: 12 amino acids. This CDR3 is CASRTDHNEQFF. CDR3 bases: TGTGCCAGCAGGACGGACCACAATGAGCAGTTCTTC.

The sample holds a few counts of this clonotype. DNA of the CDR3: TGTGCCACCCGACAGGGGGTCACCACCGGGGAGCTGTTTTTT. It specifies CATRQGVTTGELFF. V and J are TRBV27 and TRBJ2-2; 9 nucleotides align to TRBD1. Germline assignment: CDR1 MNHEY and CDR2 SMNVEV (reference sequence). The CDR3 covers 14 residues. V lost 10 bases and J lost 4; bases outside the gene matches: 7.

The chain joins TRBV20-1 to TRBJ1-2, with unresolved D. The V gene's germline CDR1 is DFQATT and CDR2 SNEGSKA (reference sequence). The V gene lost 0 bases and the J gene lost 8 bases, with 10 bases spanning the gap. The CDR3 contains 12 residues. In DNA, the CDR3 is TGCAGTGCTAGAGATCGGGGAGCAGGCTACACCTTC. It yields the protein CSARDRGAGYTF.

This clonotype has a count of ten or more. CDR3 DNA sequence: TGTGCCAGCAGTGATATAGGGGGGACCACTGAAGCTTTCTTT. This sequence encodes CASSDIGGTTEAFF. The chain uses TRBV6-1 and TRBJ1-1; D is perhaps TRBD1 (6 bases). The CDR3 spans 14 residues. V was pared by 3 bases and J by 4 bases, with 12 bases between. Germline assignment: CDR1 MNHNS and CDR2 SASEGT.

A remark on this clonotype: A read error may produce the germline difference seen at one junction end. This rearrangement joins TRBV10-3 to TRBJ2-2, with 9 bases lining up with TRBD1. The CDR3 spans 14 residues. The germline V gene has CDR1 ENHRY and CDR2 SYGVKD. The CDR3 region is CSISGQGNTGELFF. DNA for the CDR3: TGTTCCATCTCGGGACAGGGCAACACCGGGGAGCTGTTTTTT.

The chain combines TRBV29-1 with TRBJ1-2, with D perhaps TRBD1 (5 bases). CDR3 size: 13 residues. V was cut by 3 bases and J by 4 bases, with 12 bases left in between. Germline V gene sequence: CDR1 SQVTM, CDR2 ANQGSEA. CDR3 sequence reads: CSVDGGATYGYTF. The CDR3 nucleotides are TGCAGCGTTGACGGTGGGGCTACCTATGGCTACACCTTC.

This clonotype was seen a handful of times. This chain connects TRBV11-2 to TRBJ2-7, with D perhaps TRBD1 (6 bases). Germline-derived CDR1 and CDR2 are SGHAT and FQNNGV. The CDR3 spans 13 residues. V shed 8 bases and J shed 2 bases, with 13 bases lying between them. DNA for the CDR3: TGTGCCAGCGAGGGGGTTAATCCCTACGAGCAGTACTTC. Encoded protein: CASEGVNPYEQYF.

The gene calls are TRBV7-2 and TRBJ2-7; maybe TRBD1 (6 bases). V was shortened by 3 bases and J by 4 bases, with 22 bases between the two germline ends. The CDR3 runs 17 residues. Germline V CDR1 and CDR2: SGHTA, FQGNSA. Here the CDR3 DNA reads TGTGCCAGCAGCTTGGTTGTGGGACATATAATCTCATACGAGCAGTACTTC. Encoded protein: CASSLVVGHIISYEQYF.

A remark on this clonotype: A read error is possible here, since a much larger clone lies one base away. The rearrangement uses TRBV7-2 and TRBJ2-3; D remains ambiguous. CDR3 length equals 15 residues. Trimming left V 5 bases short and J 4 bases short, with 16 bases between. CDR1 and CDR2 (germline): SGHTA, FQGNSA. CDR3: CASSIRPTLADTQYF. The CDR3 DNA reads as TGTGCCAGCAGCATCCGCCCCACCCTTGCAGATACGCAGTATTTT.

CDR3 protein: CASRGTGGNQPQHF. Here the CDR3 DNA reads TGTGCCAGCAGGGGGACAGGCGGCAATCAGCCCCAGCATTTT. J is TRBJ1-5 and V is TRBV7-3, with 8 bases lining up with TRBD1. V was clipped by 6 bases and J by 2 bases; unmatched bases: 3. CDR1 and CDR2 (germline): SGHTA, FQGTGA. This CDR3 comprises 14 residues.

In its sample, this clonotype was seen many times. The chain has TRBV7-7 and TRBJ2-3; 7 bases align to TRBD2. Germline CDR1 is SSHAT and CDR2 is FNYEAQ (reference sequence). J lost 4 bases, V lost 1 base, and 5 bases had no gene match. The CDR3 covers 15 residues. The CDR3 DNA is TGTGCCAGCAGCTTAGGGACTAGGAGCGCAGATACGCAGTATTTT. Protein sequence: CASSLGTRSADTQYF.

The rearrangement links TRBV7-9 to TRBJ2-7; D ambiguous. Germline CDR1 and CDR2: SEHNR and FQNEAQ (reference sequence). This CDR3 spans 14 amino acids. V shed 5 bases and J shed 3 bases, with 14 bases lying between them. The CDR3 here is CASSPILESYEQYF. The DNA for the CDR3 is TGTGCCAGCAGCCCCATCTTAGAGAGCTACGAGCAGTACTTC.

The chain has TRBV20-1 and TRBJ2-1, with D perhaps being TRBD1 or TRBD2 (5 bases each). This CDR3 contains 11 residues. Germline V gene sequence: CDR1 DFQATT, CDR2 SNEGSKA (reference sequence). V lost 6 bases, J lost 15 bases, and 18 bases lay in between. DNA for the CDR3: TGCAGTGCCGCCGGTGAGGGGCTCCGGTTCTTC. Translating it yields CSAAGEGLRFF.

This chain joins TRBV28 and TRBJ2-5, with unresolved D. Trimming pared 7 bases from V and 6 bases from J, leaving 18 bases between. This CDR3 comprises 14 residues. Germline CDR1 reads MDHEN; CDR2 reads SYDVKM. This CDR3 reads CASTLEQFEQTQYF. Here the CDR3 DNA reads TGTGCCAGCACCCTCGAGCAGTTTGAGCAGACCCAGTACTTC.

This clonotype came up many times. The rearrangement links TRBV2 to TRBJ1-2; D might be TRBD1 (5 bases). This CDR3 is built from 15 residues. In germline, CDR1 is SNHLY, CDR2 FYNNEI. V was cut by 2 bases and J by 4 bases, with 14 bases left in between. The CDR3 DNA sequence: TGTGCCAGCAGTGAACAATCGGACATGCTCTATGGCTACACCTTC. It yields the protein CASSEQSDMLYGYTF.

This chain connects TRBV7-9 to TRBJ2-7, with D perhaps TRBD1 (7 bases). This CDR3 comprises 14 residues. V was cut by 4 bases and J by 2 bases, with 12 bases left in between. Germline-derived CDR1 and CDR2 are SEHNR and FQNEAQ (reference sequence). CDR3 sequence: CASSSGGRAYEQYF. CDR3 coding DNA: TGTGCCAGCAGCTCAGGGGGGCGGGCCTACGAGCAGTACTTC.